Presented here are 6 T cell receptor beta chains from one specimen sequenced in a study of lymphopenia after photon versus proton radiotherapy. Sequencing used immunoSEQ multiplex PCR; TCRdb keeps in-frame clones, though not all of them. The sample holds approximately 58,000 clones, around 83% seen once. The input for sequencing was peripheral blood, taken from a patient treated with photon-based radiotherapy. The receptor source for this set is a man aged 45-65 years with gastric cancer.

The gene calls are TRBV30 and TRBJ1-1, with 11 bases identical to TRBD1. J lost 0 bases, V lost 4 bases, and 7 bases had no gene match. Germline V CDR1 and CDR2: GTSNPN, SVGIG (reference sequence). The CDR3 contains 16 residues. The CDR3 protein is CAWKLWDRGLNTEAFF. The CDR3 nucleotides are TGTGCCTGGAAACTTTGGGACAGGGGGTTGAACACTGAAGCTTTCTTT.

The CDR3 loop is CASSTRLAGADTQYF. CDR3 in DNA: TGTGCCAGCAGCACCCGACTAGCGGGAGCAGATACGCAGTATTTT. The chain employs TRBV7-2 and TRBJ2-3, with 12 bases matching TRBD2. CDR3 length equals 15 residues. Germline V gives CDR1 SGHTA, CDR2 FQGNSA. The trim removed 5 bases at V and 4 bases at J, leaving 4 bases unmatched.

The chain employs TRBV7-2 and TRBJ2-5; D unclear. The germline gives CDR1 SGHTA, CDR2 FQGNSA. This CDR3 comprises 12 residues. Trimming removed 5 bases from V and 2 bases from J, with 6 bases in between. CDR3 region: CASSLGQETQYF. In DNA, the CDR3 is TGTGCCAGCAGCCTGGGACAAGAGACCCAGTACTTC.

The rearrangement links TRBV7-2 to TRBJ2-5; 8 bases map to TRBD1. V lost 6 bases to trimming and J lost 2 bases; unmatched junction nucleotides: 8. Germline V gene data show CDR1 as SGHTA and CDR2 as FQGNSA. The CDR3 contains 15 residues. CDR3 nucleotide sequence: TGTGCCAGCAGTCCAAACAGGGGGAAGCAAGAGACCCAGTACTTC. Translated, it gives CASSPNRGKQETQYF.

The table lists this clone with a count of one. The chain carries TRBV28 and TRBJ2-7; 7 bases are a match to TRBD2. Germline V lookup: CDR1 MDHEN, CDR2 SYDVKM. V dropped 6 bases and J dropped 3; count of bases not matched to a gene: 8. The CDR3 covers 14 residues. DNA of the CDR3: TGTGCCAGCAGCCTGCTCGCGGGAGTCTACGAGCAGTACTTC. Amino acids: CASSLLAGVYEQYF. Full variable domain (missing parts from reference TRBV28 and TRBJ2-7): DVKVTQSSRYLVKRTGEKVFLECVQDMDHENMFWYRQDPGLGLRLIYFSYDVKMKEKGDIPEGYSVSREKKERFSLILESASTNQTSMYLCASSLLAGVYEQYFGPGTRLTVT.

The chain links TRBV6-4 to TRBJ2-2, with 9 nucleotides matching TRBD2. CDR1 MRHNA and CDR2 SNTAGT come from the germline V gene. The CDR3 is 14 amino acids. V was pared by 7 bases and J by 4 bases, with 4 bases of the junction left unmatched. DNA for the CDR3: TGTGCCAGCATCCTAGCGGGGTGCACCGGGGAGCTGTTTTTT. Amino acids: CASILAGCTGELFF.